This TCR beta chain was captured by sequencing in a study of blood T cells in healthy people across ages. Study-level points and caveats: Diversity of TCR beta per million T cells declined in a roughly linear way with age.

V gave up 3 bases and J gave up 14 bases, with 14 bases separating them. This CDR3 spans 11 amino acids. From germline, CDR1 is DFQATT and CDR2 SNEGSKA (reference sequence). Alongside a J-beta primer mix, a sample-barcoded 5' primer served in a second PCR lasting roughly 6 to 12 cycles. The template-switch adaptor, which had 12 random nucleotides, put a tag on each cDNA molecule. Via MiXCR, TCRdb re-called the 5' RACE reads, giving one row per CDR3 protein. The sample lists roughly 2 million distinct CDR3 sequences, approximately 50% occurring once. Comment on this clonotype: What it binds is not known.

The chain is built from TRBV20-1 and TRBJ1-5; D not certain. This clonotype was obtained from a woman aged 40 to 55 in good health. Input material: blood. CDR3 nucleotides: TGCAGTGCTAGGGGGTACCACGGAGAGCATTTT. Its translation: CSARGYHGEHF.